This paragraph covers one T cell receptor beta chain sequence. What it binds is not known. The CDR3 totals 12 residues. Trimming cost V 8 bases and J 7 bases, with 17 bases left between them. Germline values: CDR1 SQVTM, CDR2 ANQGSEA. An amount of RNA that ranged from roughly 0.5 to 1 ug was reverse transcribed with random hexamers. Using its own MiXCR run on the immunoSEQ multiplex PCR reads, TCRdb lists one record per CDR3 protein. The sample shows 170,000 or so distinct CDR3 sequences, 85% to 95% of them seen only once. The data are from a study of CD8 T cells in Susac syndrome. Study-level points and caveats: The study's TCR sequencing and HLA analysis covered a relatively small number of individuals, and the study acknowledged this.

The T cells that were sequenced for TCR beta were CD8+ and CD4+ cells from blood. Stable or active relapsing-remitting multiple sclerosis, untreated and meeting revised McDonald criteria, defined the controls. FACS was used to enrich TEMRA cells, whereas the CD8+ and CD4+ T cells were obtained by negative isolation. The chain is built from TRBV29-1 and TRBJ1-2, with unresolved D. The sample taken for sequencing was CD8+ T cells from PBMCs. The source of this sequence is a human donor with multiple sclerosis. This CDR3 reads CSIVTWGIGYTF. In nucleotides, the CDR3 is TGCAGCATTGTTACATGGGGAATTGGCTACACCTTC.